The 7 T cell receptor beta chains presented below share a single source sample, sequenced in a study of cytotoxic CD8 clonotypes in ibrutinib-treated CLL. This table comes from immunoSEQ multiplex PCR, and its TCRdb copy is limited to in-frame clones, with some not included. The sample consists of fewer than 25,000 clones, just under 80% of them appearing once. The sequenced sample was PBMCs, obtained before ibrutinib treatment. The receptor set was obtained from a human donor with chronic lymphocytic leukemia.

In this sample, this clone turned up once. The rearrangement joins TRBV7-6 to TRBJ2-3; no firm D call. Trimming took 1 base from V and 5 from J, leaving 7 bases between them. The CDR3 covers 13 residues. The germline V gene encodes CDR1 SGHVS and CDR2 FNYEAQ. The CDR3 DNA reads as TGTGCCAGCAGCTTAGTACAGAGAGATACGCAGTATTTT. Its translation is CASSLVQRDTQYF.

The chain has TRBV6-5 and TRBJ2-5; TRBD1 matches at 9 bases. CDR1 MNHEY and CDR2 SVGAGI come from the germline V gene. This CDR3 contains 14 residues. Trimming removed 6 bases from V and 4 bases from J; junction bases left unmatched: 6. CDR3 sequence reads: CASSTGTGRETQYF. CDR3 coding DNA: TGTGCCAGCAGCACCGGGACAGGGAGAGAGACCCAGTACTTC.

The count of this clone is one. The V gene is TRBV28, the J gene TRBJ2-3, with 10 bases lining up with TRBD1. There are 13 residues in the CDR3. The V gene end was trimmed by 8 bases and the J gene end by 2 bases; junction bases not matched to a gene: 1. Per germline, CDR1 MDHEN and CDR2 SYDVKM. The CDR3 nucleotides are TGTGCCAGCGGGACAGGGGTCACAGATACGCAGTATTTT. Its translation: CASGTGVTDTQYF.

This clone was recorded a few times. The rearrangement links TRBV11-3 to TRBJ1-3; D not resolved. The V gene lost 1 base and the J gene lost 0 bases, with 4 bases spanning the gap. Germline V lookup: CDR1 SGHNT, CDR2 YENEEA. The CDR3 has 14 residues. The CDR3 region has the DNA TGTGCCAGCAGCTTAGGCTACTCTGGAAACACCATATATTTT. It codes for CASSLGYSGNTIYF. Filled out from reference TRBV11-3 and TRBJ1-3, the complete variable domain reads EAGVVQSPRYKIIEKKQPVAFWCNPISGHNTLYWYLQNLGQGPELLIRYENEEAVDDSQLPKDRFSAERLKGVDSTLKIQPAELGDSAVYLCASSLGYSGNTIYFGEGSWLTVV.

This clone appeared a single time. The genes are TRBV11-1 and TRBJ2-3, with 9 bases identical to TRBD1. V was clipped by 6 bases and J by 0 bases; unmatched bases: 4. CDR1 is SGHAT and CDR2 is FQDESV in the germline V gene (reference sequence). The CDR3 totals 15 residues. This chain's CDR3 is CASSGGQGSTDTQYF. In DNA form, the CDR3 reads TGTGCCAGCAGTGGGGGACAGGGAAGCACAGATACGCAGTATTTT. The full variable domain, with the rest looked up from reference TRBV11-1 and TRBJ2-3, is EAEVAQSPRYKITEKSQAVAFWCDPISGHATLYWYRQILGQGPELLVQFQDESVVDDSQLPKDRFSAERLKGVDSTLKIQPAELGDSAMYLCASSGGQGSTDTQYFGPGTRLTVL.

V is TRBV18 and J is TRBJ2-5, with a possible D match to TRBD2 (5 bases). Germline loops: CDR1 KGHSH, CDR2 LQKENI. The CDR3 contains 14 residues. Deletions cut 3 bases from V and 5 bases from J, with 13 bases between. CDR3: CASSPGYGGETQYF. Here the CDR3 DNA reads TGTGCCAGCTCACCTGGATACGGCGGGGAGACCCAGTACTTC.

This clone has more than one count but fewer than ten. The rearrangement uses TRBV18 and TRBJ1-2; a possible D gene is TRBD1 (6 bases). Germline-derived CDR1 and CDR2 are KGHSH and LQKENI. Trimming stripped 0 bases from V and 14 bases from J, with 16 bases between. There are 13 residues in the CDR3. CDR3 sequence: CASSPPTGGRVTF. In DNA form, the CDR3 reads TGTGCCAGCTCACCACCCACGGGGGGCCGCGTTACCTTC.